One sample yielded the 20 T cell receptor beta chains listed below, sequenced in a study of blood T cell repertoires in COVID-19. Profiled with immunoSEQ multiplex PCR; TCRdb holds only in-frame clones, not every one. Of around 200,000 clones listed, 79% are singletons. Sequencing was carried out using peripheral blood. The receptors come from a woman in her 40s with COVID-19, enrolled during active disease.

In DNA, the CDR3 is TGTGCCAGCAGCCTTGACCGGGGGAATGAGCAGTTCTTC. It encodes CASSLDRGNEQFF. This chain uses TRBV12-3 or TRBV12-4 with TRBJ2-1; TRBD2 might be the D (6 bases). V shed 6 bases and J shed 7 bases, with 13 bases lying between them. The length of the CDR3 is 13 residues.

This chain links TRBV4-2 with TRBJ2-1, with 10 bases fitting TRBD2. Germline V gene data show CDR1 as LGHNA and CDR2 as YNFKEQ. V shed 0 bases, J shed 5 bases, and the junction held 7 bases outside the gene matches. There are 17 residues in the CDR3. The CDR3 reads CASSQEAGLASDNEQFF. The CDR3, as DNA: TGTGCCAGCAGCCAAGAGGCGGGACTAGCGTCGGACAATGAGCAGTTCTTC.

The chain uses TRBV7-9 and TRBJ1-6, with 9 bases identical to TRBD1. The CDR3 sequence is 16 residues long. Germline V CDR1 and CDR2: SEHNR, FQNEAQ (reference sequence). CDR3 region: CASSGQGSSYNSPLHF. The CDR3, as DNA: TGTGCATCATCCGGACAGGGGAGCTCCTATAATTCACCCCTCCACTTT.

This clone was observed a handful of times. V and J are TRBV19 and TRBJ2-5, with 10 bases matching TRBD1. V lost 3 bases to trimming and J lost 3 bases; unmatched junction nucleotides: 4. The CDR3 runs to 15 residues. CDR1 LNHDA and CDR2 SQIVND come from the germline V gene (reference sequence). CDR3 in DNA: TGTGCCAGTAGTATCTCCGGGACAGGGGAAGAGACCCAGTACTTC. Translating gives CASSISGTGEETQYF.

This clone was counted a few times. V usage is TRBV7-9 and J usage is TRBJ2-7; D unclear. The CDR3 consists of 12 residues. The V end was cut by 2 bases, the J end by 1 base, with 3 bases between. Per the germline V gene, CDR1 is SEHNR and CDR2 is FQNEAQ (reference sequence). This chain's CDR3 is CASSLISYEQYF. CDR3 DNA: TGTGCCAGCAGCTTAATATCCTACGAGCAGTACTTC.

CDR3 residues: CASTKSQGGEQYF. The CDR3 nucleotides read TGTGCCAGCACTAAGTCTCAGGGTGGCGAGCAGTACTTC. The chain carries TRBV12-3 or TRBV12-4 and TRBJ2-7, with a possible D match to TRBD1 (5 bases). The CDR3 consists of 13 residues. Trimming pared 7 bases from V and 6 bases from J, leaving 16 bases between.

V and J are TRBV7-2 and TRBJ1-2; 12 bases are shared with TRBD1. CDR1 is SGHTA, CDR2 FQGNSA, per germline. V gave up 2 bases and J gave up 0 bases; unmatched junction bases: 7. CDR3 length equals 18 residues. In nucleotides, the CDR3 is TGTGCCAGCAGCTTACCCCGGGACAGGGGGCCGGCTAACTATGGCTACACCTTC. Translating gives CASSLPRDRGPANYGYTF.

This clone was recorded a few times. V and J are TRBV18 and TRBJ2-2, with D possibly matching TRBD1 (5 bases). Germline CDR1 and CDR2: KGHSH and LQKENI. Trimming shortened V by 2 bases and J by 7 bases, and 17 bases separated the two germline ends. The CDR3 has 16 amino acids. CDR3 nucleotides: TGTGCCAGCTCACCATATTTGGACACAGGCGGCGGGGAGCTGTTTTTT. This encodes CASSPYLDTGGGELFF.

A remark on this clone: Other DNA sequences in the sample encode the same CDR3. This sequence joins TRBV7-2 and TRBJ1-5; D not resolved. Trimming left V 5 bases short and J 6 bases short, with 11 bases between. CDR3 length equals 13 residues. Germline CDR1 SGHTA, CDR2 FQGNSA. The DNA of the CDR3 is TGTGCCAGCAGCCTTAAGGGAGCTCAGCCCCAGCATTTT. Amino acids: CASSLKGAQPQHF.

The V and J genes are TRBV4-2 and TRBJ1-5; D perhaps matches TRBD1 (5 bases). The length of the CDR3 is 13 residues. The V and J ends lost 0 bases and 11 bases respectively, with 11 bases between them. Germline lookup yields CDR1 LGHNA and CDR2 YNFKEQ. The CDR3 region has the DNA TGTGCCAGCAGCCAAGATTTGGGGGGGACCCAGCATTTT. Amino acid sequence: CASSQDLGGTQHF.

The rearrangement joins TRBV5-1 to TRBJ2-5; no firm D call. CDR3 length equals 13 residues. Trimming took off 5 bases at V and 2 bases at J, with 10 bases between the two ends. Germline V gives CDR1 SGHRS, CDR2 YFSETQ. This CDR3 reads CASRAERQETQYF. The CDR3 nucleotides read TGCGCCAGCAGGGCTGAGAGGCAAGAGACCCAGTACTTC.

The chain couples TRBV28 to TRBJ1-2; TRBD1 matches at 8 bases. V gave up 3 bases and J gave up 4 bases; unmatched junction bases: 1. Germline assignment: CDR1 MDHEN and CDR2 SYDVKM. The CDR3 loop spans 13 amino acids. The CDR3 nucleotides read TGTGCCAGCAGTTTGGGACAGGTCTATGGCTACACCTTC. Protein sequence: CASSLGQVYGYTF.

The chain joins TRBV25-1 to TRBJ1-2; 7 positions match TRBD1. V lost 5 bases, J lost 8 bases, and 8 bases stayed unmatched. The CDR3 spans 13 residues. The germline V gene has CDR1 MGHDK and CDR2 SYGVNS. The chain's CDR3 is CASSPGTAGGYTF. CDR3 nucleotides: TGTGCCAGCAGTCCCGGGACAGCTGGAGGCTACACCTTC.

This clone was observed a handful of times. As DNA, the CDR3 is TGTGCCAGCAGCCCACGACAACAGGGGGCTATCACTGAAGCTTTCTTT. It translates to CASSPRQQGAITEAFF. V gene TRBV7-9 combines with J gene TRBJ1-1, with 9 positions matching TRBD1. The V and J ends lost 5 bases and 4 bases, in that order; junction bases with no gene match: 11. This CDR3 has 16 residues. Germline V lookup: CDR1 SEHNR, CDR2 FQNEAQ (reference sequence).

This clone turned up a few times. This chain's CDR3 is CASRTGRNTGELFF. CDR3 DNA: TGTGCCAGCAGGACTGGTAGAAACACCGGGGAGCTGTTTTTT. The chain combines TRBV9 with TRBJ2-2, with D uncertain. V was cut by 5 bases and J by 2 bases, with 10 bases left in between. Germline assignment: CDR1 SGDLS and CDR2 YYNGEE. This CDR3 is 14 amino acids long.

The CDR3 loop is CASSLVPRQGAWETQYF. CDR3 sequence (DNA): TGTGCCAGCAGCTTGGTCCCCCGACAGGGGGCGTGGGAGACCCAGTACTTC. This chain links TRBV5-4 with TRBJ2-5; TRBD1 aligns across 10 bases. The CDR3 consists of 17 residues. V dropped 0 bases and J dropped 5; count of bases not matched to a gene: 10. Germline V CDR1 and CDR2: SGHNT, YYREEE (reference sequence).

The gene calls are TRBV7-9 and TRBJ2-3; 10 bases are shared with TRBD2. Trimming cost V 4 bases and J 2 bases; bases outside gene matches: 6. Germline CDR1 is SEHNR and CDR2 is FQNEAQ (reference sequence). There are 16 residues in the CDR3. The chain's CDR3 is CASSSLAGEFTDTQYF. The CDR3 DNA follows: TGTGCCAGCAGCTCGCTAGCGGGGGAATTCACAGATACGCAGTATTTT.

The gene calls are TRBV27 and TRBJ1-3; 7 bases are shared with TRBD1. Germline CDR1 reads MNHEY; CDR2 reads SMNVEV (reference sequence). Trimming cost V 5 bases and J 9 bases; bases outside gene matches: 4. The length of the CDR3 is 12 residues. The CDR3 DNA reads as TGTGCCAGCAGTACTCGACAGGGCACCATATATTTT. Its translation is CASSTRQGTIYF.

This chain links TRBV19 with TRBJ2-3; 13 nucleotides line up with TRBD2. Germline V lookup: CDR1 LNHDA, CDR2 SQIVND (reference sequence). The CDR3 is 18 residues long. The trim removed 5 bases at V and 1 base at J, leaving 9 bases unmatched. The CDR3 sequence: CASSATSGGPLGTDTQYF. The DNA of the CDR3 is TGTGCCAGTAGTGCGACTAGCGGGGGGCCTCTGGGCACAGATACGCAGTATTTT.

The chain has TRBV6-5 and TRBJ1-1; no firm D call. The CDR3 is made up of 14 amino acids. V was cut by 7 bases and J by 5 bases, with 17 bases left in between. Looked up from germline, CDR1 is MNHEY and CDR2 is SVGAGI. CDR3 region: CASNNPPGITEAFF. The CDR3 bases are TGTGCCAGCAATAACCCTCCGGGGATTACTGAAGCTTTCTTT.